This is a list of T cell receptor beta chains from one sample in a study of early T cells in non-severe SARS-CoV-2 infection. A single record per CDR3 protein comes from TCRdb applying MiXCR to the 5' RACE reads. Of about 63,000 distinct CDR3 sequences listed, 10% to 15% were seen once; the top ten hold approximately 4.7%. Source material: whole blood. These receptors originate from an adult who was a healthcare worker with PCR-confirmed SARS-CoV-2 infection or an uninfected control (not recorded which). The CDR3 runs from the conserved cysteine through the conserved F or W. Each record gives: D gene, V gene, clone size, J gene, CDR3 DNA, CDR3 protein. A D gene is named only where the DNA matches it firmly. Expanded clones get a size class; other rows say once, few or many, or leave the size out.

TRBD1,TRBV6-2/TRBV6-3,many,TRBJ2-6,TGTGCCAGCAGGGCCCAAACGCCGGGACAGAGTGACTCTGGGGCCAACGTCCTGACTTTC,CASRAQTPGQSDSGANVLTF
.,TRBV6-1,.,TRBJ1-2,TGTGCCAGCAGTGAAGGACCGGACCCCCTAGGCTACACCTTC,CASSEGPDPLGYTF
.,TRBV7-3,few,TRBJ2-6,TGTGCCAGCAGCCCCGGCTCTGGGGCCAACGTCCTGACTTTC,CASSPGSGANVLTF
.,TRBV24-1,many,TRBJ2-1,TGTGCCACCAGTGATACAGGGGGACTAGCCCATGAGCAGTTCTTC,CATSDTGGLAHEQFF
.,TRBV20-1,many,TRBJ2-4,TGCAGTGCTAGTGGGGGATTAGCCAAAAACATTCAGTACTTC,CSASGGLAKNIQYF
.,TRBV27,few,TRBJ2-1,TGTGCCAGCAGTTTATCCAGCGGGAATGAGCAGTTCTTC,CASSLSSGNEQFF
.,TRBV7-9,many,TRBJ2-2,TGTGCCAGCAGCCCTCGCACGGACACCGGGGAGCTGTTTTTT,CASSPRTDTGELFF
.,TRBV7-6,few,TRBJ2-7,TGTGCCAGCAGTCTCGGCCCCTCGACCTACGAGCAGTACTTC,CASSLGPSTYEQYF
.,TRBV6-2/TRBV6-3,few,TRBJ1-1,TGTGCCAGCAGTTACCTCCGCAGTCACACTGAAGCTTTCTTT,CASSYLRSHTEAFF
.,TRBV4-2,many,TRBJ2-7,TGTGCCAGCAGCCAGAGAGGAGAAGCATACGAGCAGTACTTC,CASSQRGEAYEQYF
TRBD1,TRBV6-2/TRBV6-3,.,TRBJ2-1,TGTGCCAGCAGACCCCAGGGGGCAAGCTACAATGAGCAGTTCTTC,CASRPQGASYNEQFF
.,TRBV18,many,TRBJ2-3,TGTGCCAGCTCACTCCAGGAGGCGGGCGTGGATACGCAGTATTTT,CASSLQEAGVDTQYF
TRBD2,TRBV7-9,few,TRBJ2-5,TGTGCCAGCAGCTTCATAGCGGGGGGCCCCTCATATCAAGAGACCCAGTACTTC,CASSFIAGGPSYQETQYF
.,TRBV19,few,TRBJ1-5,TGTGCCAGTAGTATCGCCGGGGTCATGTCGCCCCAGCATTTT,CASSIAGVMSPQHF
.,TRBV6-5,.,TRBJ1-1,TGTGCCAGCAGCCCGGGGATTCAGGGTCGACGAGCTTTCTTT,CASSPGIQGRRAFF
TRBD1,TRBV20-1,many,TRBJ1-5,TGCAGTGCTAGAGATCTAGGGGGCGAGGATCAGCCCCAGCATTTT,CSARDLGGEDQPQHF
.,TRBV7-2,.,TRBJ2-7,TGTGCCAGCAGCTGGCAGCGCAGCTCCTACGAGCAGTACTTC,CASSWQRSSYEQYF
TRBD2,TRBV7-9,many,TRBJ2-2,TGTGCCAGCAGCCTTCTTGCGGGGGGCGGAACCGGGGAGCTGTTTTTT,CASSLLAGGGTGELFF
.,TRBV19,few,TRBJ1-5,TGTGCCAGTAGTAGCGAGGGGGGGAGAGGCGATCAGCCCCAGCATTTT,CASSSEGGRGDQPQHF